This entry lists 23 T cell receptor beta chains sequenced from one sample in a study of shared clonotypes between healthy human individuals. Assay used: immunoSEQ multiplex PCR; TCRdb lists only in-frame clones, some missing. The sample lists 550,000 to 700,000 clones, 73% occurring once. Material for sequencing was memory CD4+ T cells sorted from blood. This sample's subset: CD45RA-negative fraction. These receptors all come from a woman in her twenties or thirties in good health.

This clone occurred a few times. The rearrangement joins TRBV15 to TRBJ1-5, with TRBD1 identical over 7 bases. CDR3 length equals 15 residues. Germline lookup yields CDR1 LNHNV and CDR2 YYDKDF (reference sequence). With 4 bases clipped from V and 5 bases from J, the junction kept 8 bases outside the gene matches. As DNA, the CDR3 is TGTGCCACCAGCACGGTCAGGGGGTCGTATCAGCCCCAGCATTTT. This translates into CATSTVRGSYQPQHF.

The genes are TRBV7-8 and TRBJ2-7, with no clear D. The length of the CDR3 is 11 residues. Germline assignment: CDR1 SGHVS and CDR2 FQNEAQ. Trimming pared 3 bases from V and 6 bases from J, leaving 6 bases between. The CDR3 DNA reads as TGTGCCAGCAGCTTGATCTCCGAGCAGTACTTC. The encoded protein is CASSLISEQYF.

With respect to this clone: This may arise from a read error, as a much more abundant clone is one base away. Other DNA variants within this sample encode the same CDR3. The CDR3 reads CASSLGTNYGYTF. The CDR3, as DNA: TGTGCCAGCAGCTTAGGTACTAACTATGGCTACACCTTC. This chain links TRBV11-3 with TRBJ1-2; D not resolved. Looked up from germline, CDR1 is SGHNT and CDR2 is YENEEA. This CDR3 comprises 13 residues. Trimming removed 1 base at V and 0 bases at J, with 3 bases between.

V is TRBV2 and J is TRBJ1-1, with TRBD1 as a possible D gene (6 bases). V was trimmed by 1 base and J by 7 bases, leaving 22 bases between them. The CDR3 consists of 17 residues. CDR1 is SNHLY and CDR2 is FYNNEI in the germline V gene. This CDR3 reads CASSEVWGAEAGDEAFF. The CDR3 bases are TGTGCCAGCAGTGAAGTATGGGGGGCGGAGGCCGGAGATGAAGCTTTCTTT.

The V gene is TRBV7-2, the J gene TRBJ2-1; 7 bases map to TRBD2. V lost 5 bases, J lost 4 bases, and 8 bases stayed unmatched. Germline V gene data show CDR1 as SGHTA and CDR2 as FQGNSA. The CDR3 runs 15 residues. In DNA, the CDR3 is TGTGCCAGCAGCCCACAGCGGGACGTATACAATGAGCAGTTCTTC. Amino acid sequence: CASSPQRDVYNEQFF. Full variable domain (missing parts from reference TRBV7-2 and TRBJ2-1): GAGVSQSPSNKVTEKGKDVELRCDPISGHTALYWYRQSLGQGLEFLIYFQGNSAPDKSGLPSDRFSAERTGGSVSTLTIQRTQQEDSAVYLCASSPQRDVYNEQFFGPGTRLTVL.

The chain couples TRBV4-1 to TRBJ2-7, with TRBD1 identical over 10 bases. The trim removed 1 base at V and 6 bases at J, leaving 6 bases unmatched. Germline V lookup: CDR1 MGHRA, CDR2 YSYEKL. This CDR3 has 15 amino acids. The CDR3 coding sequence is TGCGCCAGCAGCCAAGTAAGACAGGGGGCGGGCGAGCAGTACTTC. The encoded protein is CASSQVRQGAGEQYF.

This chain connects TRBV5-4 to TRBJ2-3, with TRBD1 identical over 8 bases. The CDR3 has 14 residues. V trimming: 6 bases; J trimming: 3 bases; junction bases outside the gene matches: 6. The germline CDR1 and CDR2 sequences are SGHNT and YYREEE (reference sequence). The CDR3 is CASTQRTGTDTQYF. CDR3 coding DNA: TGTGCCAGCACCCAGAGGACAGGGACAGATACGCAGTATTTT.

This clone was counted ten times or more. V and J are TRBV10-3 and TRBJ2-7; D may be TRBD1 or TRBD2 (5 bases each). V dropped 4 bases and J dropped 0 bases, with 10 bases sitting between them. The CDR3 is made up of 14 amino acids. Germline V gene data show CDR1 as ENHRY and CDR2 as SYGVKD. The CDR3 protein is CAISGGTVSYEQYF. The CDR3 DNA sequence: TGTGCCATCAGTGGGGGGACGGTCTCCTACGAGCAGTACTTC.

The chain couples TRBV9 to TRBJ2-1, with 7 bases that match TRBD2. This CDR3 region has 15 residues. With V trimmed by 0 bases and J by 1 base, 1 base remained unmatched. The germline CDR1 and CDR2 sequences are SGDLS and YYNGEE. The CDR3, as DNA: TGTGCCAGCAGCGTAGACGGGAGGTCCTACAATGAGCAGTTCTTC. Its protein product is CASSVDGRSYNEQFF.

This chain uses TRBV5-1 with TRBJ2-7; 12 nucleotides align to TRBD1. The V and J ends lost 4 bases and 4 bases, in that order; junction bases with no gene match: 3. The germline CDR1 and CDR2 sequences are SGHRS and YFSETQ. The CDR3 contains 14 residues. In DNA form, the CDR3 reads TGCGCCAGCAGCGGGACAGGGGGCACTTACGAGCAGTACTTC. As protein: CASSGTGGTYEQYF.

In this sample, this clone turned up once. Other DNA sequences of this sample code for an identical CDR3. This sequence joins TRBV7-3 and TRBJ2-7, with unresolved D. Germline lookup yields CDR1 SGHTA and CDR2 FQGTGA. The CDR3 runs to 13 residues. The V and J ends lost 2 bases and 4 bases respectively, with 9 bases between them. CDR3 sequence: CASSLGVGYEQYF. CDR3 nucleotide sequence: TGTGCCAGCAGCTTAGGGGTCGGGTACGAGCAGTACTTC.

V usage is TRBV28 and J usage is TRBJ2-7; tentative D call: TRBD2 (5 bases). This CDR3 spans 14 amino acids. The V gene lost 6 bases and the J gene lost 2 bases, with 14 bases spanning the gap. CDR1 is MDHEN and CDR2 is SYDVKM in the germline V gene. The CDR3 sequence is CASSNSGGTYEQYF. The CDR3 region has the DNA TGTGCCAGCAGCAATTCAGGAGGAACCTACGAGCAGTACTTC.

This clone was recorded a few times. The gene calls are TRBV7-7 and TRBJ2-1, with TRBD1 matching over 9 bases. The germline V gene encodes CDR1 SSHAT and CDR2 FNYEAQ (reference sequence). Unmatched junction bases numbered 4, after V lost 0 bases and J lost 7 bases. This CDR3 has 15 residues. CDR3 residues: CASSLAGTGLNEQFF. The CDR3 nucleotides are TGTGCCAGCAGCTTAGCCGGGACAGGGCTAAATGAGCAGTTCTTC.

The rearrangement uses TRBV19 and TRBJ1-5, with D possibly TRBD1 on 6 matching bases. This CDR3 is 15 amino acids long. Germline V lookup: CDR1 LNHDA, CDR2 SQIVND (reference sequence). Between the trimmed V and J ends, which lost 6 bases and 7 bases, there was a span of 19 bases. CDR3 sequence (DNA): TGTGCCAGTAGAGGGGGGACCCCGGAGGGCCAGCCCCAGCATTTT. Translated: CASRGGTPEGQPQHF.

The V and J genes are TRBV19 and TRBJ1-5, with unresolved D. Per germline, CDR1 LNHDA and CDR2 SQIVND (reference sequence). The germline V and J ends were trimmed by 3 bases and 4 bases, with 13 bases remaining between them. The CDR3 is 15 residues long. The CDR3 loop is CASSIFSGRNQPQHF. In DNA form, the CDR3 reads TGTGCCAGTAGTATTTTTTCGGGCAGGAATCAGCCCCAGCATTTT.

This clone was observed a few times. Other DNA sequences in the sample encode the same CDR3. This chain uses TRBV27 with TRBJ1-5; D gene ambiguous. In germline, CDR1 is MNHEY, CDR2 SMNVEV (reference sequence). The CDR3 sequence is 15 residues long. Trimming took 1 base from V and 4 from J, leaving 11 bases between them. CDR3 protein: CASSLLSGGNQPQHF. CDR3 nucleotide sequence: TGTGCCAGCAGTTTATTGTCAGGAGGGAATCAGCCCCAGCATTTT.

The CDR3 region is CASSLGGFGELFF. CDR3 nucleotide sequence: TGTGCCAGCAGCTTAGGGGGCTTCGGGGAGCTGTTTTTT. The chain combines TRBV7-8 with TRBJ2-2; D might be TRBD1 (5 bases). The CDR3 runs to 13 residues. Trimming removed 1 base at V and 7 bases at J, with 7 bases between. Germline-derived CDR1 and CDR2 are SGHVS and FQNEAQ. Together with reference TRBV7-8 and TRBJ2-2, the CDR3 gives the full variable domain: GAGVSQSPRYKVAKRGQDVALRCDPISGHVSLFWYQQALGQGPEFLTYFQNEAQLDKSGLPSDRFFAERPEGSVSTLKIQRTQQEDSAVYLCASSLGGFGELFFGEGSRLTVL.

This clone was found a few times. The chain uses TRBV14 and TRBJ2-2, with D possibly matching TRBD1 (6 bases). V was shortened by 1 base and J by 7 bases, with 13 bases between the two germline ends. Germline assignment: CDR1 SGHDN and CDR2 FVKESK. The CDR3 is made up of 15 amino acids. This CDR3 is CASSQGWGQFGELFF. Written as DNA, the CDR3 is TGTGCCAGCAGCCAAGGCTGGGGGCAGTTCGGGGAGCTGTTTTTT.

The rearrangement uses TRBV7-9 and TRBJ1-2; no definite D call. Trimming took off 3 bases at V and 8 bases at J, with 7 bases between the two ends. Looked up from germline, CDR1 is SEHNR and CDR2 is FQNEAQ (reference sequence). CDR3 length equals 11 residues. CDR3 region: CASSFIGGYTF. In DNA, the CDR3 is TGTGCCAGCAGCTTTATCGGGGGCTACACCTTC.

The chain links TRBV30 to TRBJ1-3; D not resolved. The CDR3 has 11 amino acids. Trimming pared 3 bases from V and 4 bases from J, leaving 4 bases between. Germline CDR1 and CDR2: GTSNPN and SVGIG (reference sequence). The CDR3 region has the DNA TGTGCCTGGAGCCAGGGAAACACCATATATTTT. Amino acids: CAWSQGNTIYF.

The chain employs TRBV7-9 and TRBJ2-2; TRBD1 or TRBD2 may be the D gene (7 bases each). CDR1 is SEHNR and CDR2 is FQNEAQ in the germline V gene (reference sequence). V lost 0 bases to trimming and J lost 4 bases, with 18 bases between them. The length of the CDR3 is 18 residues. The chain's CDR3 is CASSLATGTRGGTGELFF. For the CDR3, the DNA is TGTGCCAGCAGCTTAGCTACCGGAACCAGGGGGGGCACCGGGGAGCTGTTTTTT.

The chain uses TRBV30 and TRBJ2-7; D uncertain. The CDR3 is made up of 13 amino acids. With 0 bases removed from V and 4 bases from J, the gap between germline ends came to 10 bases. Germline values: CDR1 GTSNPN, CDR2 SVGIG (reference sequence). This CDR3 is CAWSVLNIYEQYF. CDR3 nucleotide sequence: TGTGCCTGGAGTGTACTGAACATTTACGAGCAGTACTTC.

This CDR3 reads CASSARGAGGSYEQYF. The CDR3 region has the DNA TGTGCCAGCAGTGCCCGGGGGGCAGGGGGTTCCTACGAGCAGTACTTC. V usage is TRBV6-1 and J usage is TRBJ2-7, with D perhaps given as TRBD1 or TRBD2 (7 bases each). V lost 4 bases and J lost 1, with 17 bases in between. There are 16 residues in the CDR3. Per germline, CDR1 MNHNS and CDR2 SASEGT.